Listed below are T cell receptor beta chains from one sample, sequenced in a study of cytomegalovirus exposure and HLA in healthy donors. Only in-frame clones appear in the TCRdb table, and some are missing; sequencing was by immunoSEQ multiplex PCR. The sample has more than 85,000 clones, around 76% seen once. Material: PBMCs. These receptors were taken from a man under 40 in good health and CMV-seropositive. Each CDR3 is given with its conserved first and last residue. A D gene is named only where the DNA matches it firmly. Only part of the rows carry a size: once, few, many, or a class if the clone is expanded.

clone_size	cdr3_length	v_call	j_call	d_call	cdr3_nt	cdr3_aa
-	15	TRBV5-1	TRBJ1-5	-	TGCGCCAGCAGCTTCGCGGGGAGCCCTAATCAGCCCCAGCATTTT	CASSFAGSPNQPQHF
once	13	TRBV7-2	TRBJ1-1	-	TGTGCCAGCAGCTTCCGCCGCGCAGGTGAAGCTTTCTTT	CASSFRRAGEAFF
-	15	TRBV7-2	TRBJ2-6	TRBD1	TGTGCTAGTGGACAGGGAAGAACTGGGGCCAACGTCCTGACTTTC	CASGQGRTGANVLTF
few	15	TRBV7-2	TRBJ1-1	-	TGTGCCAGCAGCCTAAAGACAGGCCGAGACACTGAAGCTTTCTTT	CASSLKTGRDTEAFF
-	13	TRBV7-9	TRBJ1-1	-	TGTGCCAGCAGCTTAGACACAAACACTGAAGCTTTCTTT	CASSLDTNTEAFF
-	14	TRBV13	TRBJ2-3	TRBD1	TGTGCCAGCAGACGGGGACAGTTCACAGATACGCAGTATTTT	CASRRGQFTDTQYF
-	13	TRBV28	TRBJ1-2	-	TGTGCCACCTTCCTAAGTCCTAACTATGGCTACACCTTC	CATFLSPNYGYTF
-	13	TRBV30	TRBJ1-4	-	TGTGCCTGGAGTGCAACCCATGAGGAAAAACTGTTTTTT	CAWSATHEEKLFF
-	15	TRBV7-2	TRBJ2-7	-	TGTGCCAGCAGCTTGCGGCTAATCCCCTCCTACGAGCAGTACTTC	CASSLRLIPSYEQYF
-	14	TRBV10-2	TRBJ2-1	TRBD2	TGCGCCAGCATTGAGAGCGGGGGCGACAATGAGCAGTTCTTC	CASIESGGDNEQFF
-	17	TRBV28	TRBJ2-7	TRBD1	TGTGCCAGCAGTTTCCCAAGGGGACAGGGGACCTCCTACGAGCAGTACTTC	CASSFPRGQGTSYEQYF
-	13	TRBV5-4	TRBJ2-7	TRBD1	TGTGCCAGCAGCACGGACAGGGGCTACGAGCAGTACTTC	CASSTDRGYEQYF
-	13	TRBV6-1	TRBJ1-5	-	TGTGCCAGCAGTCAAACCGACAGTCAGCCCCAGCATTTT	CASSQTDSQPQHF
-	14	TRBV11-3	TRBJ2-7	-	TGTGCCAGCAGCCCAGGGGGGAGCTCCTACGAGCAGTACTTC	CASSPGGSSYEQYF
-	16	TRBV7-2	TRBJ1-1	TRBD1	TGTGCCAGCAGCTTAGGGGACAGGGGGGGGAACACTGAAGCTTTCTTT	CASSLGDRGGNTEAFF
few	12	TRBV29-1	TRBJ2-1	-	TGCAGCGTTGCCACAATTTACAATGAGCAGTTCTTC	CSVATIYNEQFF
-	14	TRBV11-2	TRBJ2-7	TRBD1	TGTGCCAGCAGCTCCTCCGGGACAGGAGGCGAGCAGTACTTC	CASSSSGTGGEQYF
-	14	TRBV7-2	TRBJ1-2	TRBD1	TGTGCCAGCAACAGGGGTGGGCCCCGCTATGGCTACACCTTC	CASNRGGPRYGYTF
-	16	TRBV7-9	TRBJ1-3	-	TGTGCCAGCAGCCCCAAACAGGGATGGTCTGGAAACACCATATATTTT	CASSPKQGWSGNTIYF
-	16	TRBV4-3	TRBJ1-2	-	TGCGCCAGCAGCCAAGCGGGAACAGGGATATTGGTTGGCTACACCTTC	CASSQAGTGILVGYTF
-	14	TRBV19	TRBJ1-3	TRBD1	TGTGCCAGTAGGACAGGGGCTGATGGAAACACCATATATTTT	CASRTGADGNTIYF
-	16	TRBV13	TRBJ2-3	TRBD2	TGTGCCAGCAGCCCAAGAGGGGACTACAGCACAGATACGCAGTATTTT	CASSPRGDYSTDTQYF
once	13	TRBV28	TRBJ2-3	TRBD2	TGTGCCAGCAGGGGGGGGAGCACAGATACGCAGTATTTT	CASRGGSTDTQYF
once	11	TRBV6-6	TRBJ2-1	-	TGTGCCAGCAGTTCACCAGGTGAGCAGTTCTTC	CASSSPGEQFF
-	12	TRBV28	TRBJ2-7	-	TGTGCCAGCAGTTTCTACTCCTACGAGCAGTACTTC	CASSFYSYEQYF
-	14	TRBV9	TRBJ2-3	TRBD1	TGTGCCAGCAGCGCGGGGACAGTAAGAGATACGCAGTATTTT	CASSAGTVRDTQYF
once	14	TRBV6-6	TRBJ1-6	-	TGTGCCAGCGGTATGGGCCAAAGGCAATCACCCCTCCACTTT	CASGMGQRQSPLHF
-	14	TRBV18	TRBJ1-1	-	TGTGCCAGCTCACCAGAGACAGGAAACACTGAAGCTTTCTTT	CASSPETGNTEAFF
-	14	TRBV6-1	TRBJ2-7	-	TGTGCCAGCAGATCAGGTAGTGGCGCCTACGAGCAGTACTTC	CASRSGSGAYEQYF
-	17	TRBV27	TRBJ2-4	-	TGTGCCAGCAGTTTTGGTTTTGTCGGGGGAGCCAAAAACAGTCAGTACTTC	CASSFGFVGGAKNSQYF
few	14	TRBV30	TRBJ2-7	-	TGTGCCTGGAGTGTACAGGCGGGGTCCTACGAGCAGTACTTC	CAWSVQAGSYEQYF
-	14	TRBV9	TRBJ1-2	-	TGTGCCAGCAGCGTAGCTACAGGGCCCTATGGCTACACCTTC	CASSVATGPYGYTF
-	15	TRBV4-3	TRBJ2-5	TRBD2	TGCGCCAGCAGCCAAGATCTAGCGGGCCAAGAGACCCAGTACTTC	CASSQDLAGQETQYF
-	17	TRBV10-1	TRBJ2-1	-	TGCGCCAGCAGTGAGTCCACAGGGTCTAGGGGCTACAATGAGCAGTTCTTC	CASSESTGSRGYNEQFF
-	14	TRBV30	TRBJ1-2	TRBD1	TGTGCCTGGAGTGTAAGGGGGCCCAACTATGGCTACACCTTC	CAWSVRGPNYGYTF
-	16	TRBV9	TRBJ2-2	-	TGTGCCAGCAGCGTTAGTGGTCGTCTTCCCACCGGGGAGCTGTTTTTT	CASSVSGRLPTGELFF
-	16	TRBV7-6	TRBJ2-2	TRBD1	TGTGCCAGCAGCACCCAACAGGGGAAGAACACCGGGGAGCTGTTTTTT	CASSTQQGKNTGELFF
-	15	TRBV7-2	TRBJ2-5	TRBD2	TGTGCCAGCAGCTTAAGCGGGGTACACCAAGAGACCCAGTACTTC	CASSLSGVHQETQYF
once	14	TRBV7-6	TRBJ1-6	TRBD1	TGTGCCAGCAGCGCAGGGGGACTCGATCTGACCCTCCACTTT	CASSAGGLDLTLHF
-	15	TRBV6-6	TRBJ1-4	-	TGTGCCAGCAGTTACTCAGCATCCCAACTAGAAAAACTGTTTTTT	CASSYSASQLEKLFF
-	17	TRBV5-1	TRBJ2-1	TRBD2	TGCGCCAGCAGCCCCGGGACTAGCGCCCTCTCCTACAATGAGCAGTTCTTC	CASSPGTSALSYNEQFF
-	16	TRBV21-1	TRBJ1-5	-	TGTGCCAGCAGCAAGGGACAACTTTATAGCAATCAGCCCCAGCATTTT	CASSKGQLYSNQPQHF
few	13	TRBV29-1	TRBJ2-3	TRBD2	TGCAGCGTTGTAGCGGGGGGGGTAGATACGCAGTATTTT	CSVVAGGVDTQYF
once	14	TRBV6-5	TRBJ2-5	-	TGTGCCAGCAGTTACTCGTCCCGTGTGGAGACCCAGTACTTC	CASSYSSRVETQYF
-	12	TRBV19	TRBJ2-7	TRBD1	TGTGCCAGTAGTGGGACAGCCTACGAGCAGTACTTC	CASSGTAYEQYF
few	16	TRBV4-3	TRBJ2-7	TRBD1	TGCGCCAGCAGCCTAAGACAGGGGATGGGGCAATACGAGCAGTACTTC	CASSLRQGMGQYEQYF
-	21	TRBV27	TRBJ2-6	-	TGTGCCAGCAGTTTATTATCTAGGGGCAGAAGGCCGGTTCGAGGGGCCAACGTCCTGACTTTC	CASSLLSRGRRPVRGANVLTF
-	16	TRBV7-2	TRBJ2-1	-	TGTGCCAGCAGCCCCGGACAGGCGGGGATGGGTAGTGAGCAGTTCTTC	CASSPGQAGMGSEQFF
-	18	TRBV5-8	TRBJ2-1	TRBD2	TGTGCCAGCAGCTCGGGGACTAGCGGGGGGGCAGGGTACAATGAGCAGTTCTTC	CASSSGTSGGAGYNEQFF
-	13	TRBV5-4	TRBJ2-7	-	TGTGCCAGCAGCTTGGCCGACACAGGCGAGCAGTACTTC	CASSLADTGEQYF
-	15	TRBV6-6	TRBJ2-1	-	TGTGCCAGCAGTTACCCCGGCTGGACAGACAATGAGCAGTTCTTC	CASSYPGWTDNEQFF
-	17	TRBV11-3	TRBJ2-2	-	TGTGCCAGCAGCTTAGGTTCCGGGATAGGAACCACCGGGGAGCTGTTTTTT	CASSLGSGIGTTGELFF
-	14	TRBV9	TRBJ2-1	TRBD2	TGTGCCAGCAGCGTCGGGGGGGCCATGAATGAGCAGTTCTTC	CASSVGGAMNEQFF
-	15	TRBV6-1	TRBJ2-3	TRBD2	TGTGCCAGCACCGGCGCGGGGGGTCACACAGATACGCAGTATTTT	CASTGAGGHTDTQYF
once	15	TRBV4-1	TRBJ1-4	TRBD1	TGCGCCAGCAGACCCACAGGGGAGGCGGATGAAAAACTGTTTTTT	CASRPTGEADEKLFF
-	16	TRBV9	TRBJ2-7	-	TGTGCCAGCAGCGTAGCTCCGACAGCTAGCTCCTACGAGCAGTACTTC	CASSVAPTASSYEQYF
once	16	TRBV6-5	TRBJ2-1	-	TGTGCCAGCAGTTCCCTATCTGGGAGCTCCTACAATGAGCAGTTCTTC	CASSSLSGSSYNEQFF